This T cell receptor (beta chain) stems from a study of regulatory T cells in long-lasting Graves disease. Time point denoted: persistent/refractory GD, antithyroid drugs over 5 years with positive TRAb. TCR sequences were obtained from RNA taken from PBMCs. In this cohort, patients came from an endocrinology department located in Xi'an, China. This clonotype showed up just a few times. Its antigen is as yet unknown. Researchers made TCR beta libraries by using iRepertoire HTBI primers and running Arm-PCR on CDR3 regions. In the original analysis: Samples jointly harbored fewer than 70 TRBV and some 13 TRBJ segments. TCRdb redid the calling of the multiplex PCR reads with MiXCR, one entry per CDR3 protein. TCRdb's processing, not the authors' own work, is the source of the V and J calls. This table has 700,000 or so distinct CDR3 sequences, around 30% appearing once. Overall study findings and caveats: The study found TRBV28, TRBJ1-2 and TRBJ2-5 favored in persistent disease.

Trimming removed 5 bases from V and 12 bases from J, with 16 bases in between. There are 13 residues in the CDR3. Germline lookup yields CDR1 MNHNS and CDR2 SASEGT. The sequenced sample was peripheral blood mononuclear cells (PBMCs), obtained when the disease was refractory, from a patient treated with antithyroid drugs. The rearrangement uses TRBV6-1 and TRBJ1-4, with D possibly TRBD1 on 6 matching bases. The clonotype comes from a female donor with Graves disease. The CDR3 DNA reads TGTGCCAGCAGTCCCGGACAGCTAGTCGAACTGTTTTTT. Translating gives CASSPGQLVELFF.